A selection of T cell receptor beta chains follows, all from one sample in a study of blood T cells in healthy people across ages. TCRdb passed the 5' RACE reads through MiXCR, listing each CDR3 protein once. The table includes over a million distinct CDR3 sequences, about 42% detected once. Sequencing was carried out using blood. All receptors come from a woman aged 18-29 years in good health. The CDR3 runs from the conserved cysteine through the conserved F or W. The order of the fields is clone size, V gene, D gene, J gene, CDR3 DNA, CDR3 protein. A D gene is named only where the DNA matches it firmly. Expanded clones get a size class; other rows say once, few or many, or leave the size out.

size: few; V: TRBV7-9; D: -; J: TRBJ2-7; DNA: TGTGCCAGCAGCTCAATTTCCCCGGACAAGAGCTCCTACGAGCAGTACTTC; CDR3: CASSSISPDKSSYEQYF
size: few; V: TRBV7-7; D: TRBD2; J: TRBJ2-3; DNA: TGTGCTAGCAGCTTCTCAGCGGGAGGGGAAGATACGCAGTATTTT; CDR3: CASSFSAGGEDTQYF
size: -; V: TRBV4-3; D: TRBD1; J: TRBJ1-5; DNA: TGCGCCAGCAGCTGGAACAGGGGTCAGCCCCAGCATTTT; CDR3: CASSWNRGQPQHF
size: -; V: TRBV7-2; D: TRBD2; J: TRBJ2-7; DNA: TGTGCCAGCAGCTTAGTTACGGGGGGCTCCTACGAGCAGTACTTC; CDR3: CASSLVTGGSYEQYF
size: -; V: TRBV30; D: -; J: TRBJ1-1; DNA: TGTGCCTGGAGTTTCCCCATAGTAGGGGGGAACACTGAAGCTTTCTTT; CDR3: CAWSFPIVGGNTEAFF
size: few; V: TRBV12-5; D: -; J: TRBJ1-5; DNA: TGTGCTAGTGGTTTGGTACCCCAGGGAAGGGCAGGACAGCCCCAGCATTTT; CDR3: CASGLVPQGRAGQPQHF
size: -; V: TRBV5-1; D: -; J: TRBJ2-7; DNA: TGCGCCAGCAGCTTGGATACAGGTTCATACGAGCAGTACTTC; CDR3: CASSLDTGSYEQYF
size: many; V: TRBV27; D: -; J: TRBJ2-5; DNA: TGTGCCAGCAGTTTACAGGGGGGCTTAGAGACCCAGTACTTC; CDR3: CASSLQGGLETQYF
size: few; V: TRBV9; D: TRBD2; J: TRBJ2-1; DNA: TGTGCCAGCAGCGCTTTTCCCCCTAGCGGGAACGGTGAGCAGTTCTTC; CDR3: CASSAFPPSGNGEQFF
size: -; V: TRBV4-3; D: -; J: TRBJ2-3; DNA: TGCGCCAGCGGGGGCCTTCTTAGCACAGAGACGCAGTATTTT; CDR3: CASGGLLSTETQYF
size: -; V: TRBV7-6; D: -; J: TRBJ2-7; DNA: TGTGCCAGCAGACCCTTAACTAGTGCTGGCGAGCAGTACTTC; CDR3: CASRPLTSAGEQYF
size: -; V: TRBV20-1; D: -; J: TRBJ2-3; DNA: TGCAGTGCTTTTGTTAGCGGCCGCAAGAATACGCAGTATTTT; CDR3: CSAFVSGRKNTQYF
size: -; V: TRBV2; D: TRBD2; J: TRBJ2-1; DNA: TGTGCCAGCGCCGGGACTAGCGGGAGGGATGCCTACAATGAGCAGTTCTTC; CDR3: CASAGTSGRDAYNEQFF
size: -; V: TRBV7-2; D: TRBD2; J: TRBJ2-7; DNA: TGTGCCGGCAGCTTAGCGGGTTTGTACGAGCAGTACTTC; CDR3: CAGSLAGLYEQYF
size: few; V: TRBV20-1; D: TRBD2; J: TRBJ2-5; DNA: TGCAGTGCACCGACTAGCGCCGAAGAGACCCAGTACTTC; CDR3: CSAPTSAEETQYF
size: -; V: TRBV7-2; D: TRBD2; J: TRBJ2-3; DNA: TGTGCCAGCAGCTTTAGGACTAGCGGGACCCCAGATACGCAGTATTTT; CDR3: CASSFRTSGTPDTQYF
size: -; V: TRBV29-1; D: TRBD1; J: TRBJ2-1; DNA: TGCAGCGCTGGGGCCCAACAGGGGGCTACTTACAATGAGCAGTTCTTC; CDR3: CSAGAQQGATYNEQFF
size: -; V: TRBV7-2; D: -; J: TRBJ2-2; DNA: TGTGCCAGCAGCTTGACCCGCAGGGGCACCGGGGAGCTGTTTTTT; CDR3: CASSLTRRGTGELFF
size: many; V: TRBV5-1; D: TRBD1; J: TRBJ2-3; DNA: TGTGCCAGCAGTTCCGGACAGGGGGTCACAGATACGCAGTATTTT; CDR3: CASSSGQGVTDTQYF
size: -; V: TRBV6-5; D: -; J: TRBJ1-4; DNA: TGTGCCAGCAGTTACTCCTGGACAGCCTCTAATGAAAAACTGTTTTTT; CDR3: CASSYSWTASNEKLFF
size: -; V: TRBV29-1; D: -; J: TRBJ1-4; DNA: TGCAGCGTTGATACTGGGGACCCAAAACTGTTTTTT; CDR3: CSVDTGDPKLFF
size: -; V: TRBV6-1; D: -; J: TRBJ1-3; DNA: TGTGCCAGCAGTGAATTCTCCGGGATTGAAACGAACACCATATATTTT; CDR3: CASSEFSGIETNTIYF
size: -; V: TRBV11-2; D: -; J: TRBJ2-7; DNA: TGTGCCGGGGACCCGGGACATCGGTTCTACGAGCAGTACTTC; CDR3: CAGDPGHRFYEQYF
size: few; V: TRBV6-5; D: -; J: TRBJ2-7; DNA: TGTGCCAGCAGGCAGAACGCCTACGAGCAGTACTTC; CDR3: CASRQNAYEQYF
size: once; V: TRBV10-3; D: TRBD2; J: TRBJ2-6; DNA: TGTGCCATCATGAACCCAGCGGGAAACTCTGGGGCCAACGTCCTGACTTTC; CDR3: CAIMNPAGNSGANVLTF
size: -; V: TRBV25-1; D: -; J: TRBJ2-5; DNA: TGTGCCAGCAGTGAATCATTGGGGGCGCGGCTGGAGACCCAGTACTTC; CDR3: CASSESLGARLETQYF
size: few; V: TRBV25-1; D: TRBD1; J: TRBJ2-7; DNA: TGTGCCAGCAGTCATTTGGATGGACAGGAGAGCTCCTACGAGCAGTACTTC; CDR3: CASSHLDGQESSYEQYF
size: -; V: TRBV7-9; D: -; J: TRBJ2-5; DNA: TGTGCCAGCGGTGCGGTAGCGAACCAAGAGACCCAGTACTTC; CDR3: CASGAVANQETQYF
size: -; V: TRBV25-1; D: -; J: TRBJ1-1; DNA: TGTGCCAGCAGTGAATTACCCGGGAACACTGAAGCTTTCTTT; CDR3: CASSELPGNTEAFF
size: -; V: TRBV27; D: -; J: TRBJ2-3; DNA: TGTGCCAGCAGTTTATCGTACAGGCAGGGATGGGGCAGCACAGATACGCAGTATTTT; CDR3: CASSLSYRQGWGSTDTQYF
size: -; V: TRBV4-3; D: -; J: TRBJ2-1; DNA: TGCGCCAGCAGCCAAGGTCTAATAATCAAGAGTTCCTACAATGAGCAGTTCTTC; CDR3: CASSQGLIIKSSYNEQFF
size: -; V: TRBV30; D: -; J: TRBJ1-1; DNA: TGTGCCTGGAGTGGGGAGGGACAAGCTTTCTTT; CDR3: CAWSGEGQAFF
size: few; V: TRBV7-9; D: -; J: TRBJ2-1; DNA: TGTGCCAGCAGCCCGACCTCGAAAACACCATTATCCTACAATGAGCAGTTCTTC; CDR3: CASSPTSKTPLSYNEQFF
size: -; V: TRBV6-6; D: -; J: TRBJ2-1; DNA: TGTGCCAGCAGTGAACGGCTAAGGCAGTTCTTC; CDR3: CASSERLRQFF
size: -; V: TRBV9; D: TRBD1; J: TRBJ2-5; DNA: TGTGCCAGCAGCGTAGGTGGGACAGGGTTTAAAGAGACCCAGTACTTC; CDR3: CASSVGGTGFKETQYF
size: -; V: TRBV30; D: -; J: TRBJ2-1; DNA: TGTGCCTGGAGTCTGGGTGAGCAGTTCTTC; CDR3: CAWSLGEQFF
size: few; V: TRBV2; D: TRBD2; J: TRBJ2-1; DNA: TGTGCCAGTAGTGAAGAAGGGACTAGCGCAAATGAGCAGTTCTTC; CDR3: CASSEEGTSANEQFF
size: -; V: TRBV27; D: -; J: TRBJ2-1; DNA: TGTGCCAGCAGTTTTAGCGGAGCTGGGTTCAATGAGCAGTTCTTC; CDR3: CASSFSGAGFNEQFF
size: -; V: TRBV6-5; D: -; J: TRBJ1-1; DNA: TGTGCCAGCAGTCTAACAATTTCGAGGCCGATCACTGAAGCTTTCTTT; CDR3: CASSLTISRPITEAFF
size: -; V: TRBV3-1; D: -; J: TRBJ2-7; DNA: TGTGCCAGCAGCCAAGTGGCTAGCGAGCAGTACTTC; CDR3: CASSQVASEQYF
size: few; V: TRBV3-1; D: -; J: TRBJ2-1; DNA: TGTGCCAGCAGCCCCGGGTCTATTAGCTCCTACAATGAGCAGTTCTTC; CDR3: CASSPGSISSYNEQFF
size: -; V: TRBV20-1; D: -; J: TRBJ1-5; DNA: TGCAGTGCTAGAATGGGCAATCAGCCCCAGCATTTT; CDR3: CSARMGNQPQHF
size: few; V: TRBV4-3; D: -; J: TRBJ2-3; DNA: TGCGCCAGCAGCCTTTGGGTTGCACCTGGCACAGATACGCAGTATTTT; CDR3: CASSLWVAPGTDTQYF
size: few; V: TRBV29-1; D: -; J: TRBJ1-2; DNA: TGCAGCGTTGGACAGACAATAAACATGATTAACTATGGCTACACCTTC; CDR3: CSVGQTINMINYGYTF
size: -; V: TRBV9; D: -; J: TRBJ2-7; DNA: TGTGTCAGCAGCGTAGAGGGCGAGAGCTCCTACAATGAGCAGTACTTC; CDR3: CVSSVEGESSYNEQYF
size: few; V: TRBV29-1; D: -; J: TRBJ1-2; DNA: TGCAGCACGGGAGGCTACACCTTC; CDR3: CSTGGYTF
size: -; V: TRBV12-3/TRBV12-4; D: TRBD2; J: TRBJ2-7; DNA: TGTGCCAGCAGTGTACGGACTAGGGGCGACGAGCAGTACTTC; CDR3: CASSVRTRGDEQYF